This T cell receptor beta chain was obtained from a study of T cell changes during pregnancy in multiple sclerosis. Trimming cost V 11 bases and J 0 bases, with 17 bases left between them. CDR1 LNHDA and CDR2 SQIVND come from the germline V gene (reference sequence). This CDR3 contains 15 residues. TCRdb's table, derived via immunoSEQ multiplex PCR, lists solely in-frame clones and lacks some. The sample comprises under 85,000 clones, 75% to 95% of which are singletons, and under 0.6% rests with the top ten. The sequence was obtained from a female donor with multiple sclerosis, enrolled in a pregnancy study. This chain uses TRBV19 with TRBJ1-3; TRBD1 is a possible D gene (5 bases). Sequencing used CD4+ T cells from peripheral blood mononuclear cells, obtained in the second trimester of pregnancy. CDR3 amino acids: CASKTGGISGNTIYF. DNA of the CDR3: TGTGCCTCAAAAACCGGGGGGATCTCTGGAAACACCATATATTTT.